The entry below gives a single TCR beta chain sequence along with its context. No antigen is known for it. PCR employed 60 Vbeta and 13 Jbeta primers. Profiled with immunoSEQ multiplex PCR; TCRdb holds only in-frame clones, not every one. In the table there are 37,000 or so clones, 80% to 90% of which are singletons. This sample stems from a study of cytomegalovirus exposure and HLA in healthy donors. Findings and caveats of the study: Analysis was performed later, and it showed HLA-associated TCR beta chains to be more clonally expanded than equally common others. When analyzed later, a missense DCLRE1C variant was found to be linked to TCR beta V- and J-gene trimming.

Nominally healthy donors were sampled, though unrecorded immune exposures were likely. This CDR3 spans 13 amino acids. Trimming at V came to 4 bases and at J to 8 bases, leaving 5 bases not matched to a gene. The germline V gene has CDR1 MNHNS and CDR2 SASEGT. Sequences were obtained from PBMCs. This receptor was obtained from a woman in her 40s in good health and CMV-seronegative. The V and J genes are TRBV6-1 and TRBJ2-1; TRBD1 agrees at 7 bases. This CDR3 reads CASSGYRGDEQFF. CDR3 DNA sequence: TGTGCCAGCAGTGGTTACAGGGGAGATGAGCAGTTCTTC.